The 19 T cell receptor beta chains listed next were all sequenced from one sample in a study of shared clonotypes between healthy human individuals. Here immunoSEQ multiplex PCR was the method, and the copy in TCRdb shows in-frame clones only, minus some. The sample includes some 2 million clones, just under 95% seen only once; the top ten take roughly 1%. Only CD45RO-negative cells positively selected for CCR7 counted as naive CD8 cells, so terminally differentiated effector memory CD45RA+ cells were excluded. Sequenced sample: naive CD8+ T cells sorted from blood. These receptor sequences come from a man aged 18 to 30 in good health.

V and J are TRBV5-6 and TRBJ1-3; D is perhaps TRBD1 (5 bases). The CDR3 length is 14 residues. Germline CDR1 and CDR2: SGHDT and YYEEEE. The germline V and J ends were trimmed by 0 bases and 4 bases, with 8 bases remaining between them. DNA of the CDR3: TGTGCCAGCAGCTTGGCGGACAACGGAAACACCATATATTTT. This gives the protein CASSLADNGNTIYF.

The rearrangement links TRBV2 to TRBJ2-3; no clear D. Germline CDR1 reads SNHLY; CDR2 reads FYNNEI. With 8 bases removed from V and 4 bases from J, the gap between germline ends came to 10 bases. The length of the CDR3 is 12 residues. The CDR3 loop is CASSGWADTQYF. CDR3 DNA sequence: TGTGCCAGCTCGGGCTGGGCAGATACGCAGTATTTT. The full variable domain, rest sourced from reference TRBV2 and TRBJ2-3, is EPEVTQTPSHQVTQMGQEVILRCVPISNHLYFYWYRQILGQKVEFLVSFYNNEISEKSEIFDDQFSVERPDGSNFTLKIRSTKLEDSAMYFCASSGWADTQYFGPGTRLTVL.

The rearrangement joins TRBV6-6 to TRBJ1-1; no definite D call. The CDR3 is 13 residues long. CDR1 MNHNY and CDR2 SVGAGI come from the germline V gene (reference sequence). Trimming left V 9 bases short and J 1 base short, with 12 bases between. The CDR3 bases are TGTGCCAGTCGAAACAGCGGGAACACTGAAGCTTTCTTT. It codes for CASRNSGNTEAFF.

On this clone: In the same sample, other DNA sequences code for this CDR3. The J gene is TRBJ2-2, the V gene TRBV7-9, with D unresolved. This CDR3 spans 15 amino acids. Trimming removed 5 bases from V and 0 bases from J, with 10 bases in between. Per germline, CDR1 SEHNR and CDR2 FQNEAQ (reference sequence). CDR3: CASSHPLTNTGELFF. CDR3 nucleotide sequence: TGTGCCAGCAGCCACCCCCTGACGAACACCGGGGAGCTGTTTTTT.

CDR3 residues: CASSLGTSGFYNNEQFF. For the CDR3, the DNA is TGTGCCAGCAGCTTAGGGACTAGCGGCTTTTACAACAATGAGCAGTTCTTC. The V gene is TRBV7-8, the J gene TRBJ2-1; 10 bases fit TRBD2. Unmatched junction bases numbered 8, after V lost 1 base and J lost 5 bases. The CDR3 runs 17 residues. CDR1 and CDR2 from the germline V gene are SGHVS and FQNEAQ.

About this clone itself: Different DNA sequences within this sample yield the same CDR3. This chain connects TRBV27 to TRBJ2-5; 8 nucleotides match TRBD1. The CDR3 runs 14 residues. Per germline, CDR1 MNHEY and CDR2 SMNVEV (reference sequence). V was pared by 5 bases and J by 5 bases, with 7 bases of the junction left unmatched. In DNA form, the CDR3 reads TGTGCCAGCAGTCTTGGGACAGGCGCGGAGACCCAGTACTTC. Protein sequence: CASSLGTGAETQYF.

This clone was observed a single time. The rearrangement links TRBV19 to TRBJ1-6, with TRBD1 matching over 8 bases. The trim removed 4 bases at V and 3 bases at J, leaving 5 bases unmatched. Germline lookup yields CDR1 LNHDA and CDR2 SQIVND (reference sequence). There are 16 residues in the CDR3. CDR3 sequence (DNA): TGTGCCAGTAGTACCGAAGGGACAGGCTATAATTCACCCCTCCACTTT. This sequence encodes CASSTEGTGYNSPLHF.

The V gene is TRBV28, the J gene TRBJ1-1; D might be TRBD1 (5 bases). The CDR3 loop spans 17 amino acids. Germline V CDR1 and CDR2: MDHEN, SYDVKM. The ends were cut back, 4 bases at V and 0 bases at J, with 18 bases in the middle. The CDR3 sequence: CASSYGTQGPLNTEAFF. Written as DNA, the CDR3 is TGTGCCAGCAGTTACGGGACTCAGGGTCCCCTGAACACTGAAGCTTTCTTT.

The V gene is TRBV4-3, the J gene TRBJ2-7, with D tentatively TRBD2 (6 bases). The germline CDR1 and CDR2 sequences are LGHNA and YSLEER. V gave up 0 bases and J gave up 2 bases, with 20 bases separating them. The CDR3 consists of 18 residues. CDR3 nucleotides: TGCGCCAGCAGCCAAGATAGGCAGCGGTGGGACTTAACCTACGAGCAGTACTTC. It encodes CASSQDRQRWDLTYEQYF.

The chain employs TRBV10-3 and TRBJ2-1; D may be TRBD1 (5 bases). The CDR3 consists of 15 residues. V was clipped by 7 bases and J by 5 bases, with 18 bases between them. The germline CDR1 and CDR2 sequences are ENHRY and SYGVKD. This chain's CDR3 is CAINHYRIDDNEQFF. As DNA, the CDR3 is TGTGCCATCAATCATTACAGGATTGACGACAATGAGCAGTTCTTC.

CDR3 amino acids: CASSVFMREDIYNEQFF. The CDR3 bases are TGTGCCAGCAGTGTGTTTATGCGGGAGGATATCTACAATGAGCAGTTCTTC. The chain recombines TRBV6-1 with TRBJ2-1, with 8 positions matching TRBD2. Germline loops: CDR1 MNHNS, CDR2 SASEGT. This CDR3 spans 17 amino acids. Trimming at V came to 4 bases and at J to 3 bases, leaving 11 bases not matched to a gene.

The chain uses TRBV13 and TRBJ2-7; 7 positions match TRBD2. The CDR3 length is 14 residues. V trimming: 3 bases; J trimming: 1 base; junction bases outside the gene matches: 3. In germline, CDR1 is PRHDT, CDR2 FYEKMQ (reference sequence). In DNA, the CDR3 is TGTGCCAGCAGCTTCGGGACTACTTCCTACGAGCAGTACTTC. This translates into CASSFGTTSYEQYF.

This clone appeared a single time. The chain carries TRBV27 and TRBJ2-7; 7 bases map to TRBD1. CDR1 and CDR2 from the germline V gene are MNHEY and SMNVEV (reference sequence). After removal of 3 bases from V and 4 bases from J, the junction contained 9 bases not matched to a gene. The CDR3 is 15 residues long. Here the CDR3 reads CASSFRAGGSYEQYF. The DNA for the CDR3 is TGTGCCAGCAGTTTTCGGGCAGGGGGTTCATACGAGCAGTACTTC.

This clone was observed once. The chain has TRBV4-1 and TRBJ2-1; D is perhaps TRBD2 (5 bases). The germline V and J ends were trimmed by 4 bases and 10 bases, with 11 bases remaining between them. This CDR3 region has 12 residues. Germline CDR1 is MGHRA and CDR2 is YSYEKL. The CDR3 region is CASSRTALEQFF. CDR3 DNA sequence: TGCGCCAGCAGCCGGACTGCTTTGGAGCAGTTCTTC.

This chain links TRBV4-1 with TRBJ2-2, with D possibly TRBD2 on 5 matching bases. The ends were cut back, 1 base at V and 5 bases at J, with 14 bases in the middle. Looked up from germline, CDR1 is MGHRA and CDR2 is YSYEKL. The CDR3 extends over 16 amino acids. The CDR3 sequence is CASSQAHLGGTGELFF. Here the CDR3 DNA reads TGCGCCAGCAGCCAAGCCCATCTGGGCGGGACCGGGGAGCTGTTTTTT.

The CDR3 protein is CASSSGQGLSETQYF. For the CDR3, the DNA is TGTGCCAGCAGCTCGGGACAGGGGTTGTCAGAGACCCAGTACTTC. This rearrangement joins TRBV9 to TRBJ2-5; TRBD1 matches 10 bases. J was trimmed by 4 bases and V by 4 bases; bases with no gene match: 7. This CDR3 has 15 amino acids. In germline, CDR1 is SGDLS, CDR2 YYNGEE.

The CDR3 coding sequence is TGTGCCAGCAGCGCCGGGGCCGGACCGGTCTATGGCTACACCTTC. Translation gives CASSAGAGPVYGYTF. The rearrangement links TRBV9 to TRBJ1-2; D may be TRBD1 (5 bases). Germline V gene data show CDR1 as SGDLS and CDR2 as YYNGEE. V lost 3 bases and J lost 4, with 16 bases in between. This CDR3 spans 15 amino acids.

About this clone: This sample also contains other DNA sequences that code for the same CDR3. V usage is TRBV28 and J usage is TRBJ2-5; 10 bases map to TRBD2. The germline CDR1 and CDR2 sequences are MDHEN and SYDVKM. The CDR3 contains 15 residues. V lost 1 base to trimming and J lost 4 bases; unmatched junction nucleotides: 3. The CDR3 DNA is TGTGCCAGCAGTTTATCTAGCGGGGGAGGAGAGACCCAGTACTTC. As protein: CASSLSSGGGETQYF.

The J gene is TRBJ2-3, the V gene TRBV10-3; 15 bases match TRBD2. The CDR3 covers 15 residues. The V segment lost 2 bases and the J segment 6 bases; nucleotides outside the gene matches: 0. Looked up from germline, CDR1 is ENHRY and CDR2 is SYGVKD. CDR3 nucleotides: TGTGCCATCAGTGAGGGACTAGCGGGAGGGGATACGCAGTATTTT. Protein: CAISEGLAGGDTQYF.